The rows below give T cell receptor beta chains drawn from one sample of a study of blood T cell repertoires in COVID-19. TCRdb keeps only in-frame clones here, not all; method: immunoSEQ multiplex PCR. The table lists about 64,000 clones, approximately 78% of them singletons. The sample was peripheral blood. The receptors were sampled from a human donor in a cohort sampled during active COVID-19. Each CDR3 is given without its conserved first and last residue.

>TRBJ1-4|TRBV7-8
ASSTGWTGEKLF
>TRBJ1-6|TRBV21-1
ASSKRGPSYNSPLH
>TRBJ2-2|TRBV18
ASPGQSNTGELF
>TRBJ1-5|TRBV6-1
ASSEGGTVLQPQH
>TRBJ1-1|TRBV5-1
ASSLVLRDTEAF
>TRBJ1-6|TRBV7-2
ASSLGNEASPLH
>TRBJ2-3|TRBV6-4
ASSQSAGASTDTQY
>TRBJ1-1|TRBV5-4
ASSLELGSMNTEAF
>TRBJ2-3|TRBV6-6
ASSLGLAGGLYSTDTQY
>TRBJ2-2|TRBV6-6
ASTTVGRDTGELF
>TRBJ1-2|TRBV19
ASRKGGISNYGYT
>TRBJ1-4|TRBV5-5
ASSLRTGTWEKLF
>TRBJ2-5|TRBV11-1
ASSSGQGSSRETQY
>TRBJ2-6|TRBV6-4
ASQRGSGANVLT
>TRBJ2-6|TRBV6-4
ASKSSGANVLT
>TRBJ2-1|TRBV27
ASSLSPGDIPYNEQF
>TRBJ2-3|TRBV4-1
ASSQNIGPDTQY
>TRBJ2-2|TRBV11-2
ASSSRQGRTGELF
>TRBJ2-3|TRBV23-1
ASSHFRGRVTDTQY
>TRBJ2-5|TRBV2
ASSDTRNQETQY
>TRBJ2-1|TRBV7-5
VRSPQTGPNEQF
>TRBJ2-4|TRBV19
ASRARGSTTGNIQY
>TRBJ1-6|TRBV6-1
ASSEQGGKNSPLH
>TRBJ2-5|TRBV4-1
ASSQDWTSQETQY
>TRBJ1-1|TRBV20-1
SAPLRFEAF
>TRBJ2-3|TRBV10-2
ASSDPTDTQY
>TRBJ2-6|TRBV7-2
ASRTGGAGANVLT
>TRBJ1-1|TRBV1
TSSQVRRQGDTEAF
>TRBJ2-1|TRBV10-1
ASTPRTSGGYNEQF
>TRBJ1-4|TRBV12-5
ASGLRGLGTNEKLF
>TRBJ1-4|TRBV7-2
ASSQAREEKLF
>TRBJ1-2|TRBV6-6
ASSTSDSEGYT
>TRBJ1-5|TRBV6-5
ASSSKQGARQPQH
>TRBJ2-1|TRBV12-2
ASRSPNGETDRGGYNEQF
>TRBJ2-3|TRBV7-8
ASSSRALGQGALIDTQY
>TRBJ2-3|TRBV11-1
ASSPRLNEDTQY
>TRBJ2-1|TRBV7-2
ASSLKQGALTSQANEQF
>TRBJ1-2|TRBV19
ASSSRGHYGYT
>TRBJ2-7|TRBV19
ASSTYRDPSGGPIGYEQY
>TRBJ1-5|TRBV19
ASRRTGGEGQPQH
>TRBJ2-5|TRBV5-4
ASSLGGEGQETQY
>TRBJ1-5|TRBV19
ASSSLRQGRGPNQPQH
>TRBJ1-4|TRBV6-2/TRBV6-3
ASSYGPGQRNEKLF
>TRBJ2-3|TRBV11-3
ASSKRGISDTQY
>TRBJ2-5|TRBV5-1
ASSPTGGPLGTQY
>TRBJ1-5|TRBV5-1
ASSVTGGGQPQH
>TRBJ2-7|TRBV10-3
AISELGGGEYEQY
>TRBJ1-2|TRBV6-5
ASRPMDSYMRGYT
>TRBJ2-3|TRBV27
ASSFSLAGGPSSTDTQY
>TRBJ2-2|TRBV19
ASRSRGSGELF
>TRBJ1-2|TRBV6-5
ASSLGREHYGYT
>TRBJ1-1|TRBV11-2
ASSFPVNTEAF
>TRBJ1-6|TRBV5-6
ASSAGQSISPLH
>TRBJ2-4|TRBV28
AGGAGY
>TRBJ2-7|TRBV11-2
ASSPRLAGAYEQY